A selection of T cell receptor beta chains follows, all from one sample in a study of blood T cell repertoires in COVID-19. The data were produced by immunoSEQ multiplex PCR, yet TCRdb's version contains in-frame clones alone and is incomplete. The sample carries roughly 82,000 clones, 90% recorded once. Sequencing was carried out using peripheral blood. The receptor source for this set is a woman in her fifties or sixties in a cohort sampled during active COVID-19. Each CDR3 is given without its conserved first and last residue. Fields, in order: J gene, clone size, V gene, CDR3 protein. Clone size appears in some rows only: once, few, many, or a class for an expanded clone.

TRBJ2-7	-	TRBV7-2	ASSVMKGAYEQY
TRBJ2-5	-	TRBV2	ASSAQGTGKETQY
TRBJ2-1	once	TRBV28	ASSIIAGASYNEQF
TRBJ2-3	once	TRBV3-1/TRBV3-2	ASSQEQAGDTDTQY
TRBJ1-2	-	TRBV6-5	ASIQGAVSNYGYT
TRBJ2-7	-	TRBV7-6	ASSLQEGSGSEQY
TRBJ1-1	-	TRBV2	ASSQTGGVNTEAF
TRBJ1-2	-	TRBV27	ASALDTLYGYT
TRBJ2-5	once	TRBV28	ASSYRDRAQETQY
TRBJ2-2	-	TRBV10-1	ASSPGHLRSGELF
TRBJ2-7	-	TRBV28	ASALGARQGSHEQY
TRBJ2-7	-	TRBV27	ASSLYGTSGMRDKREY
TRBJ1-1	-	TRBV30	AWTTGQGKSRTF
TRBJ2-3	-	TRBV6-1	ASSQAGEVGTDTQY
TRBJ1-3	-	TRBV11-2	ASSTEQGNTIY
TRBJ2-5	-	TRBV14	ASSRVGGWETQY
TRBJ2-5	many	TRBV27	ASRKTGSGETQY
TRBJ2-5	-	TRBV9	ASSATGRETQY
TRBJ2-1	-	TRBV7-3	ASSAGLAGVPEQF
TRBJ2-3	-	TRBV2	ASSEGETSGRNTQY
TRBJ2-7	-	TRBV6-1	ASSDPQGRGLAGAYEQY
TRBJ1-1	-	TRBV6-6	ASTRGNTEAF
TRBJ1-2	few	TRBV12-3/TRBV12-4	ASSGGDYGYT
TRBJ2-7	-	TRBV4-1	ASSHPRTSGSSRRGYEQY
TRBJ1-4	once	TRBV7-9	ASSLAGRGNEKLF
TRBJ1-3	-	TRBV28	ASSPGQASPGNTIY
TRBJ1-2	-	TRBV9	ASTEPGSGGYT
TRBJ2-7	-	TRBV10-3	AISRGRQGDEQY
TRBJ2-5	-	TRBV28	ASTPPRGTQY
TRBJ1-5	-	TRBV27	ASSTTGYGNQPQH
TRBJ1-2	-	TRBV27	ASSSPGPQGYGYT
TRBJ2-2	-	TRBV5-1	ASSLSGLLNTGELF
TRBJ1-3	-	TRBV6-5	ASVGGLDSGNTIY
TRBJ2-1	-	TRBV6-5	ASSTTRYNEQF
TRBJ2-5	-	TRBV5-4	ASSLDLGQETQY
TRBJ1-2	-	TRBV28	ASSLASLYGYT
TRBJ2-3	few	TRBV30	AWSKWRGTSTDTQY
TRBJ2-7	-	TRBV6-4	ASSASLAGVNEQY
TRBJ2-1	-	TRBV5-1	ASSLISGAYNEQF
TRBJ1-1	-	TRBV6-2/TRBV6-3	ASSYKGGTEAF
TRBJ2-7	once	TRBV11-3	ASSPRAGEKHEQY
TRBJ2-1	-	TRBV11-2	ASSVGLAEYNEQF
TRBJ2-5	-	TRBV27	ASSSISGRAGETQY
TRBJ2-7	-	TRBV28	ASSSPGQPPYEQY
TRBJ2-3	-	TRBV28	ASRPGAGSYTQY
TRBJ1-2	few	TRBV27	ASRALDRGHNGYT
TRBJ1-5	-	TRBV19	ASSETGAQPQH
TRBJ2-3	-	TRBV6-4	ASSSVPTDTQY
TRBJ2-7	-	TRBV28	ASNLSGLGDEQY
TRBJ2-5	once	TRBV5-5	ASSLTGVETQY
TRBJ2-7	-	TRBV28	ATLQGGYEQY
TRBJ1-5	once	TRBV19	ASSIGYGPSNQPQH
TRBJ2-6	-	TRBV5-4	ASSLGGTEPWGANVLT
TRBJ2-1	-	TRBV7-2	ASSLGSGWADDEQF
TRBJ2-7	-	TRBV7-2	ASSPRDSSYEQY